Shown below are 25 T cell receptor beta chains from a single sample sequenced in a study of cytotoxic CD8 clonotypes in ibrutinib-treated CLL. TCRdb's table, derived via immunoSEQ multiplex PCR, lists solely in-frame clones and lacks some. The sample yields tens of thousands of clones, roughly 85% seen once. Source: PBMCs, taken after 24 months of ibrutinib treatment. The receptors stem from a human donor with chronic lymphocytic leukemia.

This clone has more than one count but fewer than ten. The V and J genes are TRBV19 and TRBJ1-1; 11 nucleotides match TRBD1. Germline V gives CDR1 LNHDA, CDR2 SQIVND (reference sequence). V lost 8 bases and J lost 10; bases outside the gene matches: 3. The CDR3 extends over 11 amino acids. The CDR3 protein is CASGDRGLAFF. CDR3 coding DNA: TGTGCCAGTGGGGACAGGGGGTTAGCTTTCTTT.

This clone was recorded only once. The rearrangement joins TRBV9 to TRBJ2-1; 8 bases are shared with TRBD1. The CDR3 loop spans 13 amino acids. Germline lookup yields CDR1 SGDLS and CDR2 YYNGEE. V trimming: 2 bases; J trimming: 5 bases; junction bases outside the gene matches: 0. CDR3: CASSVGQDNEQFF. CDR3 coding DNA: TGTGCCAGCAGCGTGGGACAGGACAATGAGCAGTTCTTC.

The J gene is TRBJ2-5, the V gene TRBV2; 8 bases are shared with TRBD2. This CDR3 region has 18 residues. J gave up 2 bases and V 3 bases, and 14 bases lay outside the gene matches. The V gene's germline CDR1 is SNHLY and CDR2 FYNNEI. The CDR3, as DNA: TGTGCCAGCAGTGATAGCTGGCGGGAGGAACAGAGGCAAGAGACCCAGTACTTC. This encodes CASSDSWREEQRQETQYF.

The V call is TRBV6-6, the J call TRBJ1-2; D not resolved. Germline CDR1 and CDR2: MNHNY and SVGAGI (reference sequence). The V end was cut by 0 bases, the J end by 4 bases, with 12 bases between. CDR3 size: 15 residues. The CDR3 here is CASSYSPLDPYGYTF. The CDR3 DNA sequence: TGTGCCAGCAGTTACTCCCCTCTCGACCCCTATGGCTACACCTTC.

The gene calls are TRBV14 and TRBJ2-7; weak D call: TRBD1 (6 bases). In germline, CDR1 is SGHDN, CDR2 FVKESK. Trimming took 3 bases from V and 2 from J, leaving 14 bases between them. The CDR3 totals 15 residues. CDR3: CASSHLGTKTYEQYF. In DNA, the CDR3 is TGTGCCAGCAGCCACCTCGGGACAAAGACCTACGAGCAGTACTTC.

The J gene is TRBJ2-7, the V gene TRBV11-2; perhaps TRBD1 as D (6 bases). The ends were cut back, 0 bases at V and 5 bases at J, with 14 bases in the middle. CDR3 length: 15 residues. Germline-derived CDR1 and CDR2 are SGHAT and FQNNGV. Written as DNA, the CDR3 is TGTGCCAGCAGCTTAGATTTCAGGGGAAGGGACGAGCAGTACTTC. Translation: CASSLDFRGRDEQYF.

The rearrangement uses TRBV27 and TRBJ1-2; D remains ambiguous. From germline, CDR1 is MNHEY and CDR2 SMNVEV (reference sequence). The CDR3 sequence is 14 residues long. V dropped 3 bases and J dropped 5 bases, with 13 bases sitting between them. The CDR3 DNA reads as TGTGCCAGCAGTTTGAAAGGGTTTGGGTATGGCTACACCTTC. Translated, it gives CASSLKGFGYGYTF.

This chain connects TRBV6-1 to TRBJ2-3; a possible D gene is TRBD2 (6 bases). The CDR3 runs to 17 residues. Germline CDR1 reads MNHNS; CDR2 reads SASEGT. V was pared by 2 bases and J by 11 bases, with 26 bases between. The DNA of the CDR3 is TGTGCCAGCAGTGAAAATTTTGAGCGGAGGGCACCGGGGGAGCAGTATTTT. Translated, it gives CASSENFERRAPGEQYF.

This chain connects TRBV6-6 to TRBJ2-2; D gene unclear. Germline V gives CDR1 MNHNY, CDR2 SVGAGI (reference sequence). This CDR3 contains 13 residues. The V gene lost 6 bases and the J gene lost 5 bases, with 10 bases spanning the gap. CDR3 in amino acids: CASSRLGTGELFF. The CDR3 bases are TGTGCCAGCAGCCGACTCGGGACCGGGGAGCTGTTTTTT.

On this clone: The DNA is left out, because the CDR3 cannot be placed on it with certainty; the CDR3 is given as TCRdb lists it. The CDR3 loop reads CASSFLAGETQYF. This sequence joins TRBV27 and TRBJ2-5; the DNA was not used to check the table's D call, TRBD1. The CDR3 is 13 amino acids in total, end residues counted. Germline V gene data show CDR1 as MNHEY and CDR2 as SMNVEV (reference sequence).

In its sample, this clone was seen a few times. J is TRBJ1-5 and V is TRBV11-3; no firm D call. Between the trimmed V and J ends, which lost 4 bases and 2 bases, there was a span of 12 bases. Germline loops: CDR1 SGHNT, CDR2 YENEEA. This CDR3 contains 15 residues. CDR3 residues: CASSSTLGGNQPQHF. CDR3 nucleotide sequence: TGTGCCAGCAGCTCTACTTTGGGAGGCAATCAGCCCCAGCATTTT.

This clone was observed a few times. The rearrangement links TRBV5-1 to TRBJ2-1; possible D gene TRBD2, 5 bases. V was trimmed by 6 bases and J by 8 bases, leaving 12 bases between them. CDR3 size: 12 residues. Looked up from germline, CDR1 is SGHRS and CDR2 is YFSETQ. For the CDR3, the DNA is TGCGCCAGCAAAGGGAGTACAGATGAGCAGTTCTTC. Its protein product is CASKGSTDEQFF.

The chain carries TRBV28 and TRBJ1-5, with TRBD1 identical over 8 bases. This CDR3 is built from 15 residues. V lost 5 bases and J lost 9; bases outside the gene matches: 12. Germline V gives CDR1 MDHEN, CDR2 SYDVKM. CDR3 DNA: TGTGCCAGCAGTAGCAGGGGGCATCTGTATCGGCCCCAGCATTTT. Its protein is CASSSRGHLYRPQHF.

CDR3 sequence reads: CASSQSRLGYTF. The CDR3 region has the DNA TGTGCCAGCAGTCAGTCGCGCCTTGGCTACACCTTC. The chain links TRBV28 to TRBJ1-2; D call uncertain. Trimming shortened V by 5 bases and J by 7 bases, and 11 bases separated the two germline ends. The CDR3 contains 12 residues. Germline V CDR1 and CDR2: MDHEN, SYDVKM.

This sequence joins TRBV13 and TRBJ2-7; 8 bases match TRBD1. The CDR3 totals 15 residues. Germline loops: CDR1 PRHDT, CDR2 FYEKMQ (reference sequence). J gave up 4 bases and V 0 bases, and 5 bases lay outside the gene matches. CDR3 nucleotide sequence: TGTGCCAGCAGCTTAGGGACAGGGGACGTTTACGAGCAGTACTTC. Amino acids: CASSLGTGDVYEQYF.

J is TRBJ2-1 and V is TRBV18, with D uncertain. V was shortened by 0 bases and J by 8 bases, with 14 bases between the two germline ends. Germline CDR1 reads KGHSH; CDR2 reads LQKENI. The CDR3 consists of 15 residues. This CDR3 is CASSPPNAGSDEQFF. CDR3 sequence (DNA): TGTGCCAGCTCACCACCGAATGCCGGCTCGGATGAGCAGTTCTTC.

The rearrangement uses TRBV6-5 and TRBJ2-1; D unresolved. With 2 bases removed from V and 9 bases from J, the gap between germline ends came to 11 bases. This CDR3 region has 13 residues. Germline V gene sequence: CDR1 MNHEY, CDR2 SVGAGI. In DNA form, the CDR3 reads TGTGCCAGCAGTTACGTTCTGGCGAGTGAGCAGTTCTTC. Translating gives CASSYVLASEQFF.

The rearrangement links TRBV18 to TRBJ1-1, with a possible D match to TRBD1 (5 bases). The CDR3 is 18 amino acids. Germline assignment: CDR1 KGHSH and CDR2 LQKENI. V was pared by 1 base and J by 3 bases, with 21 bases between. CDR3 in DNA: TGTGCCAGCTCACCACGAGGTTTGTCGGAGGGGCGGGACACTGAAGCTTTCTTT. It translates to CASSPRGLSEGRDTEAFF.

As DNA, the CDR3 is TGTGCCAGCAGTTTAGGGATGGCTGGAAACACCATATATTTT. It codes for CASSLGMAGNTIYF. The genes are TRBV28 and TRBJ1-3; D is undetermined. Germline CDR1 reads MDHEN; CDR2 reads SYDVKM. Trimming left V 2 bases short and J 2 bases short, with 7 bases between. The CDR3 extends over 14 amino acids. The full variable domain, completed using reference TRBV28 and TRBJ1-3, is DVKVTQSSRYLVKRTGEKVFLECVQDMDHENMFWYRQDPGLGLRLIYFSYDVKMKEKGDIPEGYSVSREKKERFSLILESASTNQTSMYLCASSLGMAGNTIYFGEGSWLTVV.

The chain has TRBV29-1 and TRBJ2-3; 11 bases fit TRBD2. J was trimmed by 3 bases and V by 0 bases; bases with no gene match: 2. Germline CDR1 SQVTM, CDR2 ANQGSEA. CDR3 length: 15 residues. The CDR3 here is CSVEDRLAGTDTQYF. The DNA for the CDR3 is TGCAGCGTTGAAGATCGACTAGCGGGGACAGATACGCAGTATTTT.

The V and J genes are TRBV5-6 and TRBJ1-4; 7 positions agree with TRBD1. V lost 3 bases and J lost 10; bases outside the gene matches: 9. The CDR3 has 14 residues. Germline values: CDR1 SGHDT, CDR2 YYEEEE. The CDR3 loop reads CASSWDRRGAKLFF. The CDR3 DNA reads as TGTGCCAGCAGCTGGGACAGACGGGGGGCAAAACTGTTTTTT.

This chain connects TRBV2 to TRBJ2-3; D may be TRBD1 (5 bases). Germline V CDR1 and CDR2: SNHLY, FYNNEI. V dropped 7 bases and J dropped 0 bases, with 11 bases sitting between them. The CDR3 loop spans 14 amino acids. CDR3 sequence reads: CASTRGTSTDTQYF. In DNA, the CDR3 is TGTGCCAGCACTAGGGGCACTAGCACAGATACGCAGTATTTT.

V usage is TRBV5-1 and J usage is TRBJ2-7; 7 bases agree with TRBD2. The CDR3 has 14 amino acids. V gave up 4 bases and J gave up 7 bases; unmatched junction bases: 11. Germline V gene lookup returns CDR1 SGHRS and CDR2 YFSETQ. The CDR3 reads CASSQEAGLLEQYF. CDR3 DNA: TGCGCCAGCAGCCAAGAAGCGGGACTTTTGGAGCAGTACTTC.

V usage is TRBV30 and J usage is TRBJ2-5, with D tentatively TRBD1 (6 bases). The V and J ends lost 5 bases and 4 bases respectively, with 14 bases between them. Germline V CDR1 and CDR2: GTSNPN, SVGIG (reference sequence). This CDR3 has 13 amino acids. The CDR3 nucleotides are TGTGCCTGGGCTACAGGGCGTCGAGAGACCCAGTACTTC. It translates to CAWATGRRETQYF.

CDR3 region: CASSRTFGTGELFF. As DNA, the CDR3 is TGTGCCAGCAGCCGCACTTTCGGCACCGGGGAGCTGTTTTTT. This chain uses TRBV9 with TRBJ2-2; D not resolved. Germline CDR1 reads SGDLS; CDR2 reads YYNGEE. This CDR3 contains 14 residues. V lost 4 bases and J 4 bases, leaving 11 bases between the germline ends.